A selection of T cell receptor beta chains follows, all from one sample in a study of human T cells and chemical hapten exposure. TCRdb fed the RACE reads into MiXCR, producing one record per CDR3 protein. This table holds 85,000 to 100,000 distinct CDR3 sequences, 25% to 35% found once. Sample: whole blood, taken in connection with sensitization to the hapten diphenylcyclopropenone (DPC). Every receptor here comes from a man aged 40-49 years with alopecia areata. Some clones in this sample may be carry-over from other donors' samples. Both conserved end residues are trimmed from each CDR3. Fields, in order: clone size, J gene, V gene, CDR3 protein. Clone size is given for some rows only: seen once, a few or many times, or a class if the clone is expanded.

. TRBJ2-7 TRBV6-1 ASLSGYYEQY
. TRBJ1-5 TRBV6-2/TRBV6-3 ASSYRHNQPQH
few TRBJ1-2 TRBV7-9 ASSLLEARSGYT
. TRBJ2-3 TRBV20-1 SALLGDTQY
few TRBJ2-3 TRBV14 ASSQEGTDTQY
few TRBJ1-5 TRBV5-1 ASSLAPGRGQPQH
few TRBJ2-7 TRBV14 ASSHQPGLAGWDEQY
few TRBJ2-7 TRBV28 ASGTGIKHYEQY
few TRBJ1-1 TRBV28 ASSKKPGTGWNTEAF
once TRBJ2-5 TRBV6-1 ASSLLRGPQETQY
few TRBJ1-6 TRBV28 ASSLPISPLH
. TRBJ2-3 TRBV7-2 ASRHPPGADTQY
. TRBJ1-5 TRBV15 ATSRDSPFHSNQPQH
few TRBJ2-3 TRBV5-1 ASSSRQEPGLAFGHTQY
once TRBJ2-1 TRBV25-1 ASSELVLTYNEQF
few TRBJ2-2 TRBV11-1 ASSRQGSRTGELF
. TRBJ2-3 TRBV10-3 AISATSGRLDTQY
many TRBJ2-1 TRBV6-2/TRBV6-3 ASSSPKLGNEQF
few TRBJ1-2 TRBV6-2/TRBV6-3 ASRRTGTGRSYGYT
many TRBJ2-5 TRBV10-3 AISAREVPETQY
. TRBJ2-6 TRBV5-4 ASKGDRTGANVLT
many TRBJ2-3 TRBV28 ASSSIGLAGGGTDTQY
many TRBJ2-3 TRBV5-1 ASSLRGADTQY
. TRBJ1-1 TRBV6-2/TRBV6-3 ASSYSDDPTEAF
few TRBJ2-1 TRBV20-1 SARKDASLYYNEQF
. TRBJ1-2 TRBV12-3/TRBV12-4 ASNPGGCNYGYT
. TRBJ1-1 TRBV28 ASSQRMSEAF
few TRBJ1-5 TRBV12-3/TRBV12-4 ASSSQGGGNQPQH